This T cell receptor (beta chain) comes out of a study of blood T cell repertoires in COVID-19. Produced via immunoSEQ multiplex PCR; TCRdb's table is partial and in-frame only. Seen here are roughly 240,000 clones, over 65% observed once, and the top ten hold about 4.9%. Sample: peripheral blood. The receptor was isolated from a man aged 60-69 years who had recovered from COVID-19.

The CDR3 region is CASSAIRRDYGYTF. The DNA for the CDR3 is TGTGCCAGCAGTGCAATTAGACGGGACTATGGCTACACCTTC. The chain couples TRBV2 to TRBJ1-2; D gene unclear. CDR3 length: 14 residues. V was cut by 4 bases and J by 3 bases, with 12 bases left in between. Germline CDR1 reads SNHLY; CDR2 reads FYNNEI.